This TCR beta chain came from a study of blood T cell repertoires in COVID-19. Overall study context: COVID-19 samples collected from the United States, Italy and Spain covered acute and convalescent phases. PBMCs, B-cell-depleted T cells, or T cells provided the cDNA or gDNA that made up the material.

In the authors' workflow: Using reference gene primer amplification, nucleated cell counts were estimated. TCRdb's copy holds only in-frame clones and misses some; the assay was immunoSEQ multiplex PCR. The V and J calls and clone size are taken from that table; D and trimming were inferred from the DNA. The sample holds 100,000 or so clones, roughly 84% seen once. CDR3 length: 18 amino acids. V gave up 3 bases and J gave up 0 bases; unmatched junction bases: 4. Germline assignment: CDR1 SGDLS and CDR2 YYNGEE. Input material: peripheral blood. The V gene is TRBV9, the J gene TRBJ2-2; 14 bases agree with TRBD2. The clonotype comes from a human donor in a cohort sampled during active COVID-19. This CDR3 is CASSEGLAGAANTGELFF. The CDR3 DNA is TGTGCCAGCAGCGAGGGACTAGCGGGGGCCGCGAACACCGGGGAGCTGTTTTTT.